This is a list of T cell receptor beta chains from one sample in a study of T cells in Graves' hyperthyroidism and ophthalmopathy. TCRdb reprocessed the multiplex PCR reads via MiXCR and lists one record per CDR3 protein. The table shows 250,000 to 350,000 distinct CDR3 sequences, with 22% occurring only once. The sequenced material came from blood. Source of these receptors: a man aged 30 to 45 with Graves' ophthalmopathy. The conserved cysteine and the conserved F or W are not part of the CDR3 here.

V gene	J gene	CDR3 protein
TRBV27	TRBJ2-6	ASRGLAGANVLT
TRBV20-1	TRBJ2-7	SAGGLSYEQY
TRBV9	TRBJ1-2	ASSSRLTGRRYGYT
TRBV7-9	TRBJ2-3	ASSLGGGFADTQY
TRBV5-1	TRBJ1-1	ASSLAGLRTGSRTEAF
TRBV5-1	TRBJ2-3	ASSFLEELSTDTQY
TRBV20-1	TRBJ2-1	SAHIYPSSYNEQF
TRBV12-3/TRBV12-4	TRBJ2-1	ASSPRTSRSQGAYNEQF
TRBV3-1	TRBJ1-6	ASSLGTDGSPLH
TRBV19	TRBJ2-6	ASSKRVAGANVLT
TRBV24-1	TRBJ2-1	ATSDPGGRENEQF
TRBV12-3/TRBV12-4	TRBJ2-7	ASSPGTGDSDEQY
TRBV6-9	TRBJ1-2	ASSSGANRSGYT
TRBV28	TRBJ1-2	ASSPGVHYGYT
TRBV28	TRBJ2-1	ASSLAARPYNEQF
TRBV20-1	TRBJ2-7	SASYQGAEQY
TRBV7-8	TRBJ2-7	ASSLGGQASYEQY
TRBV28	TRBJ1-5	ASRTGGEDQPQH
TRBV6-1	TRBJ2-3	ASLLTGITDTQY
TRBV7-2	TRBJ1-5	ASSLGGDGPQH
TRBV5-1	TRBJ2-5	ASTGGRAGETQY
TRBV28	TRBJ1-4	ASSLEVEGVKTSTNEKLF
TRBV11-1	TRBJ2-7	ASSLVRNYEQY
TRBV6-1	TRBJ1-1	ASVFSNTEAF
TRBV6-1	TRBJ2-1	ASRVTTSGRAGEQF
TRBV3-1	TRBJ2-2	ASSPGVGANTGELF